This T cell receptor beta chain was identified in a study of identifying expanded T cells in peripheral blood. Whole-study findings and limits: About 1.2 clones differed between technical replicates, versus around 16 and 19 over time. Across healthy donors, higher total template counts meant significantly greater approximately two-week count variance.

During the collection period, no donor immune events like infections were recorded. Only in-frame clones appear in the TCRdb table, and some are missing; sequencing was by immunoSEQ multiplex PCR. The data hold 95,000 to 150,000 clones, with approximately 88% observed a single time. This CDR3 is built from 14 residues. V lost 3 bases to trimming and J lost 4 bases; unmatched junction nucleotides: 6. In germline, CDR1 is SGHNT, CDR2 YYREEE (reference sequence). This clone was observed a single time. Its specificity is unknown. This chain connects TRBV5-4 to TRBJ1-2; TRBD1 matches 7 bases. Source material: blood. The sequence was obtained from a person between 18 and 70 years old in good health. This CDR3 reads CASSWGGQSYGYTF. The CDR3 DNA reads as TGTGCCAGCAGCTGGGGGGGACAGTCCTATGGCTACACCTTC.